This TCR beta chain stems from a study of cytomegalovirus exposure and HLA in healthy donors. CDR3 size: 15 residues. The V end lost 6 bases, the J end lost 0 bases, and 12 bases lay between the germline ends. From germline, CDR1 is ENHRY and CDR2 SYGVKD. As to this clone: As yet, its antigen is unknown.

Study-wide points: In a later analysis, several top co-occurrence clusters appeared linked to parvovirus B19, influenza, CMV and Epstein-Barr virus. Per a later analysis, HLA-associated TCR beta chains showed more clonal expansion than other, equally common TCR beta chains.

The PCR contained 60 Vbeta and 13 Jbeta primers. Libraries were prepared by immunoSEQ multiplex PCR; TCRdb keeps only in-frame clonotypes and omits some of them. The profile shows about 240,000 clones, around 80% of them singletons. The sequenced sample was PBMCs. The TCR comes from a boy aged 5-17 years in good health and CMV-seronegative. The chain recombines TRBV10-3 with TRBJ1-3; the D gene is possibly TRBD1 (5 bases). This chain's CDR3 is CAISRQIDSGNTIYF. CDR3 bases: TGTGCCATCAGCCGACAGATCGACTCTGGAAACACCATATATTTT.